This is a list of T cell receptor beta chains from one sample in a study of human T cells and chemical hapten exposure. TCRdb re-called the RACE reads with MiXCR, one entry per CDR3 protein. The sample yields about 40,000 distinct CDR3 sequences, about 3.5% seen once. Sequenced here: whole blood, sampled in connection with sensitization to the hapten diphenylcyclopropenone (DPC). These receptors were taken from a man aged 35 to 55 with alopecia areata. Some clones in this sample may be carry-over from other donors' samples. CDR3s leave out the opening cysteine and the closing phenylalanine or tryptophan.

v_call	j_call	cdr3_aa
TRBV6-5	TRBJ2-1	ASSYAGQGQF
TRBV5-1	TRBJ2-1	ASSLDMVDEQF
TRBV30	TRBJ2-5	AWTPPKYQETQY
TRBV27	TRBJ1-6	ASTYRGSNSPLH
TRBV6-1	TRBJ2-3	ASSEALGTGLDTQY
TRBV12-3/TRBV12-4	TRBJ1-3	ASSFGVSGNTIY
TRBV7-2	TRBJ1-2	ASSLSNMGGYT
TRBV5-1	TRBJ1-2	ASSFRPAAANYGYT
TRBV20-1	TRBJ2-7	SAAGLAGTAAYEQY
TRBV6-2/TRBV6-3	TRBJ2-5	AVQPRNPANQETQY
TRBV3-1	TRBJ2-5	ASSQKTSGSTRRQETQY
TRBV20-1	TRBJ1-1	SANTEAF
TRBV7-3	TRBJ2-2	ASSSTPGQSGELF
TRBV4-3	TRBJ2-3	ASSLDPGPLQYTDTQY
TRBV3-1	TRBJ2-1	ASSQAGARNEQF
TRBV7-2	TRBJ1-4	ASSYQGDNEKLF
TRBV2	TRBJ1-6	ASAGALTGSHSPLH
TRBV18	TRBJ1-1	ASSPSGTGLNTEAF
TRBV28	TRBJ2-5	ASSPTSGKGTQY
TRBV19	TRBJ2-1	ASSRGLAPNEQF
TRBV28	TRBJ2-7	ASSPPTGDYYEQY
TRBV20-1	TRBJ2-7	SACGTGVYEQY
TRBV3-1	TRBJ2-7	ASSHSLGQGREQY
TRBV6-6	TRBJ2-1	AVRDSQKVYEQF
TRBV7-6	TRBJ2-5	ASSLTFDGEGAQY
TRBV11-2	TRBJ2-3	ASSLVESQGDTQY
TRBV30	TRBJ2-1	ACASGYNEQF
TRBV25-1	TRBJ2-2	ASSELPGQGYSNTGELF
TRBV5-4	TRBJ2-7	ASSTRASGRNYEQY
TRBV7-2	TRBJ2-1	ASSVTLAVSYNEQF
TRBV20-1	TRBJ2-1	RLRGNSGVPNEQF
TRBV5-5	TRBJ2-5	ASSLDEGETQY
TRBV28	TRBJ1-2	ASSLPALLNYGYT
TRBV12-3/TRBV12-4	TRBJ2-5	ASSLGGTGDQETQY
TRBV20-1	TRBJ2-1	SASREQGRTNEQF
TRBV5-6	TRBJ2-7	ASSLGGVSYEQY
TRBV25-1	TRBJ2-6	ASSAIKGFSPSGANVLT
TRBV28	TRBJ2-1	ASSFAGTRDEQF